The entry below gives a single TCR beta chain sequence along with its context. This sample was included in a study of blood T cell repertoires in COVID-19. The ends were cut back, 4 bases at V and 0 bases at J, with 16 bases in the middle. The CDR3 consists of 16 residues. Germline V gene lookup returns CDR1 SGHDT and CDR2 YYEEEE. Only in-frame clones appear in the TCRdb table, and some are missing; sequencing was by immunoSEQ multiplex PCR. This table holds around 100,000 clones, roughly 84% found once. This receptor was obtained from a human donor in a cohort sampled during active COVID-19. The sample taken for sequencing was peripheral blood. This sequence joins TRBV5-6 and TRBJ1-1, with D possibly TRBD1 on 5 matching bases. CDR3 sequence: CASSPLTGSMNTEAFF. Written as DNA, the CDR3 is TGTGCCAGCAGCCCACTAACAGGTTCGATGAACACTGAAGCTTTCTTT.